These 31 T cell receptor beta chains share one sample of origin, sequenced in a study of human T cells and chemical hapten exposure. Time point indicated: patch test 1, 2 weeks after DPC sensitization. Treatment here: therapeutic diphenylcyclopropenone sensitization with weekly scalp DPC. TCRdb itself ran the RACE reads through MiXCR, one entry per CDR3 protein. Of approximately 100,000 distinct CDR3 sequences listed, 9.5% to 12% are singletons. This specimen consisted of whole blood, obtained in connection with sensitization to the hapten diphenylcyclopropenone (DPC). The receptor source for this set is a woman aged 35 to 49 with alopecia areata. Some clones in this sample may be carry-over from other donors' samples.

In this sample, this clonotype turned up once. A much larger clone is a single base away; this may be a read error. This chain uses TRBV20-1 with TRBJ2-7; 7 bases match TRBD2. The CDR3 sequence is 15 residues long. Trimming removed 0 bases from V and 5 bases from J; junction bases left unmatched: 10. The germline gives CDR1 DFQATT, CDR2 SNEGSKA (reference sequence). This CDR3 is CSARDVGASGDEQYF. The DNA for the CDR3 is TGCAGTGCTAGAGATGTGGGAGCTAGCGGCGACGAGCAGTACTTC.

In its sample, this clonotype was seen many times. The V call is TRBV11-2, the J call TRBJ2-1; no clear D. Germline values: CDR1 SGHAT, CDR2 FQNNGV. CDR3 length: 14 residues. The V gene lost 3 bases and the J gene lost 1 base, with 7 bases spanning the gap. The CDR3, as DNA: TGTGCCAGCAGCTTCTTCGGTTCCTACAATGAGCAGTTCTTC. Its translation is CASSFFGSYNEQFF.

This clonotype was counted ten times or more. V and J are TRBV29-1 and TRBJ2-3, with unresolved D. Trimming cost V 4 bases and J 6 bases, with 2 bases left between them. The CDR3 covers 9 residues. The germline V gene has CDR1 SQVTM and CDR2 ANQGSEA. The CDR3 loop is CSVGDTQYF. The CDR3 DNA reads TGCAGCGTTGGGGATACGCAGTATTTT.

This clonotype was seen ten or more times. This rearrangement joins TRBV27 to TRBJ2-1; D gene unclear. Trimming removed 3 bases at V and 5 bases at J, with 8 bases between. Germline V gives CDR1 MNHEY, CDR2 SMNVEV (reference sequence). CDR3 length: 13 amino acids. For the CDR3, the DNA is TGTGCCAGCAGTTTGGGTGGCGACAATGAGCAGTTCTTC. It translates to CASSLGGDNEQFF.

This clonotype appeared a few times. The rearrangement joins TRBV6-6 to TRBJ2-5, with D unresolved. V was shortened by 7 bases and J by 5 bases, with 11 bases between the two germline ends. The V gene's germline CDR1 is MNHNY and CDR2 SVGAGI (reference sequence). The CDR3 spans 12 residues. Here the CDR3 reads CASTTDVETQYF. The CDR3 coding sequence is TGTGCCAGCACGACGGACGTCGAGACCCAGTACTTC.

This clonotype was seen repeatedly, ten times or more. V gene TRBV9 combines with J gene TRBJ2-3; TRBD2 agrees at 7 bases. The CDR3 covers 15 residues. The junction had 4 bases not matched to a gene; V was cut back by 0 bases and J by 3 bases. Germline V gives CDR1 SGDLS, CDR2 YYNGEE. The CDR3 region has the DNA TGTGCCAGCAGCGTAGTCGACGGGAGGACAGATACGCAGTATTTT. Its protein product is CASSVVDGRTDTQYF. Variable domain in full (rest from reference TRBV9 and TRBJ2-3): DSGVTQTPKHLITATGQRVTLRCSPRSGDLSVYWYQQSLDQGLQFLIQYYNGEERAKGNILERFSAQQFPDLHSELNLSSLELGDSALYFCASSVVDGRTDTQYFGPGTRLTVL.

Only a few counts were recorded for this clonotype. CDR3 nucleotide sequence: TGCAGTGCACGGGACCTCCTGGGAGAAAAACTGTTTTTT. It specifies CSARDLLGEKLFF. The chain recombines TRBV20-1 with TRBJ1-4; perhaps TRBD1 as D (5 bases). V lost 6 bases to trimming and J lost 8 bases, with 16 bases between them. Germline CDR1 is DFQATT and CDR2 is SNEGSKA (reference sequence). The CDR3 is made up of 13 amino acids.

V usage is TRBV2 and J usage is TRBJ2-1; no clear D gene. The germline CDR1 and CDR2 sequences are SNHLY and FYNNEI. This CDR3 is built from 15 residues. Trimming pared 7 bases from V and 0 bases from J, leaving 13 bases between. DNA for the CDR3: TGTGCCAGCACTCAGGAGTGGAACTCCTACAATGAGCAGTTCTTC. This translates into CASTQEWNSYNEQFF.

This clonotype has only a few counts. The chain has TRBV20-1 and TRBJ2-7, with D perhaps assigned TRBD1 or TRBD2 (5 bases each). CDR3 size: 14 residues. CDR1 is DFQATT, CDR2 SNEGSKA, per germline (reference sequence). The V end lost 4 bases, the J end lost 3 bases, and 16 bases lay between the germline ends. CDR3 sequence: CSAKGTGRDYEQYF. In DNA, the CDR3 is TGCAGTGCTAAGGGGACCGGCCGAGACTACGAGCAGTACTTC.

Worth noting for this clonotype: One end of the junction fails to match germline, which may point to a read error. This chain uses TRBV3-1 with TRBJ1-2; unclear D gene. The CDR3 is made up of 15 amino acids. The germline V gene encodes CDR1 LGHDT and CDR2 YNNKEL (reference sequence). The CDR3 loop reads CANSSYVRTFGGYTF. Here the CDR3 DNA reads TGTGCCAACAGCTCGTATGTTCGGACCTTCGGCGGCTACACCTTC.

This clonotype was observed at least ten times. This chain joins TRBV29-1 and TRBJ1-1, with D unresolved. Trimming stripped 7 bases from V and 4 bases from J, with 13 bases between. CDR3 size: 12 residues. Germline-derived CDR1 and CDR2 are SQVTM and ANQGSEA. CDR3 protein: CSARTAPTEAFF. CDR3 bases: TGCAGCGCGCGGACCGCTCCCACTGAAGCTTTCTTT.

This clonotype came up a few times. This chain uses TRBV6-2 or TRBV6-3 with TRBJ1-1, with D unclear. The CDR3 extends over 15 amino acids. The germline V gene has CDR1 MNHEY and CDR2 SVGEGT. Trimming removed 5 bases at V and 6 bases at J, with 19 bases between. CDR3 DNA: TGTGCCAGCAGTAGCCGGCAAACTTTCGGGGCTGAAGCTTTCTTT. Protein sequence: CASSSRQTFGAEAFF.

This clonotype was recorded at least ten times. The rearrangement links TRBV4-2 to TRBJ2-5, with 10 positions matching TRBD1. The CDR3 is 15 residues long. Trimming cost V 4 bases and J 5 bases; bases outside gene matches: 7. Germline CDR1 is LGHNA and CDR2 is YNFKEQ. CDR3 sequence: CASSRKTGGSETQYF. CDR3 DNA sequence: TGTGCCAGCAGCCGTAAGACAGGGGGCTCGGAGACCCAGTACTTC.

This clonotype was seen a few times. The chain has TRBV7-2 and TRBJ2-1, with D hard to call. The CDR3 spans 12 residues. The germline V gene encodes CDR1 SGHTA and CDR2 FQGNSA. Deletions cut 2 bases from V and 12 bases from J, with 11 bases between. CDR3 nucleotides: TGTGCCAGCAGCTTAACGATAGATGGGCAGTTCTTC. It translates to CASSLTIDGQFF.

The rearrangement links TRBV28 to TRBJ2-5, with D uncertain. Germline CDR1 MDHEN, CDR2 SYDVKM. The germline V and J ends were trimmed by 5 bases and 5 bases, with 12 bases remaining between them. This CDR3 spans 13 amino acids. The CDR3 DNA follows: TGTGCCAGCAGTACCATCATGGGGGAGACCCAGTACTTC. It yields the protein CASSTIMGETQYF.

This clonotype has just a few counts. The chain recombines TRBV10-2 with TRBJ2-2; 7 bases fit TRBD2. V was clipped by 8 bases and J by 4 bases; unmatched bases: 10. This CDR3 contains 15 residues. Per germline, CDR1 WSHSY and CDR2 SAAADI. CDR3 DNA: TGCGCCAGCGTGACTAGCCGCCCGAGCACCGGGGAGCTGTTTTTT. Protein sequence: CASVTSRPSTGELFF.

This clonotype came up a few times. This chain links TRBV5-1 with TRBJ1-2, with 12 bases lining up with TRBD1. Per germline, CDR1 SGHRS and CDR2 YFSETQ. The CDR3 runs 13 residues. With V trimmed by 4 bases and J by 13 bases, 8 bases remained unmatched. The CDR3 nucleotides read TGCGCCAGCAGCCTAGGGACAGGGGGCGCCTTCACCTTC. Amino acid sequence: CASSLGTGGAFTF.

This clonotype has at least ten counts. The chain recombines TRBV30 with TRBJ2-7, with TRBD1 matching over 12 bases. CDR1 and CDR2 (germline): GTSNPN, SVGIG (reference sequence). The CDR3 covers 14 residues. V shed 3 bases, J shed 7 bases, and the junction held 7 bases outside the gene matches. This chain's CDR3 is CAWRGGQGAWEQYF. CDR3 coding DNA: TGTGCCTGGAGAGGGGGACAGGGGGCGTGGGAGCAGTACTTC.

The rearrangement joins TRBV28 to TRBJ1-2; no definite D call. V lost 2 bases and J 2 bases, leaving 6 bases between the germline ends. This CDR3 region has 13 residues. Looked up from germline, CDR1 is MDHEN and CDR2 is SYDVKM. CDR3 in amino acids: CASSLNTNYGYTF. The CDR3 nucleotides are TGTGCCAGCAGTTTAAATACCAACTATGGCTACACCTTC.

At least ten counts were recorded for this clonotype. The chain uses TRBV5-4 and TRBJ2-3; D is unresolved. Per the germline V gene, CDR1 is SGHNT and CDR2 is YYREEE (reference sequence). CDR3 size: 15 residues. The V end was cut by 4 bases, the J end by 0 bases, with 12 bases between. CDR3 region: CASSGMSGSTDTQYF. The DNA of the CDR3 is TGTGCCAGCAGCGGTATGTCCGGAAGCACAGATACGCAGTATTTT.

This clonotype has a count of ten or more. J is TRBJ2-1 and V is TRBV6-5, with 13 positions matching TRBD2. The CDR3 spans 17 residues. The junction had 7 bases not matched to a gene; V was cut back by 6 bases and J by 2 bases. In germline, CDR1 is MNHEY, CDR2 SVGAGI. CDR3 region: CASRRTSGGGTYNEQFF. The DNA for the CDR3 is TGTGCCAGCAGGAGGACTAGCGGGGGAGGGACCTACAATGAGCAGTTCTTC.

The rearrangement uses TRBV25-1 and TRBJ1-3; D is ambiguous. Germline V gene lookup returns CDR1 MGHDK and CDR2 SYGVNS. This CDR3 contains 14 residues. Trimming took off 1 base at V and 6 bases at J, with 10 bases between the two ends. CDR3 DNA sequence: TGTGCCAGCAGTGAATCCGGCGGAGAAAACACCATATATTTT. This gives the protein CASSESGGENTIYF. Looking up the rest from reference TRBV25-1 and TRBJ1-3 gives the full variable domain: EADIYQTPRYLVIGTGKKITLECSQTMGHDKMYWYQQDPGMELHLIHYSYGVNSTEKGDLSSESTVSRIRTEHFPLTLESARPSHTSQYLCASSESGGENTIYFGEGSWLTVV.

This rearrangement joins TRBV18 to TRBJ2-3; 9 bases align to TRBD2. Germline assignment: CDR1 KGHSH and CDR2 LQKENI. The CDR3 spans 13 residues. J gave up 10 bases and V 8 bases, and 10 bases lay outside the gene matches. This CDR3 reads CASKPSGDNAQYF. The CDR3, as DNA: TGTGCCAGCAAGCCTAGCGGGGACAATGCGCAGTATTTT.

This clonotype has ten or more counts. The chain links TRBV30 to TRBJ2-2; maybe TRBD1 (6 bases). CDR1 is GTSNPN and CDR2 is SVGIG in the germline V gene (reference sequence). V was shortened by 4 bases and J by 1 base, with 7 bases between the two germline ends. This CDR3 contains 13 residues. The CDR3 loop reads CAWIRGNTGELFF. The CDR3 nucleotides read TGTGCCTGGATCAGGGGGAACACCGGGGAGCTGTTTTTT.

This clonotype was picked up many times. The genes are TRBV28 and TRBJ1-2; D possibly corresponds to TRBD1 (5 bases). The V gene's germline CDR1 is MDHEN and CDR2 SYDVKM. The CDR3 covers 12 residues. V was cut by 7 bases and J by 4 bases, with 10 bases left in between. The DNA for the CDR3 is TGTGCCAGCACCCTTCAGGGCTATGGCTACACCTTC. Protein: CASTLQGYGYTF.

At least ten counts were recorded for this clonotype. The chain recombines TRBV11-2 with TRBJ1-2; D is possibly TRBD1 (6 bases). Germline lookup yields CDR1 SGHAT and CDR2 FQNNGV. The CDR3 runs 17 residues. V dropped 0 bases and J dropped 7 bases, with 21 bases sitting between them. CDR3 DNA: TGTGCCAGCAGCTTAGATCTAAGGTCGGCCGGGGGCCGTGGCTACACCTTC. This gives the protein CASSLDLRSAGGRGYTF.

This clonotype was picked up many times. The chain uses TRBV20-1 and TRBJ2-2; TRBD2 agrees at 9 bases. The CDR3 consists of 16 residues. J lost 4 bases, V lost 5 bases, and 11 bases had no gene match. The germline gives CDR1 DFQATT, CDR2 SNEGSKA (reference sequence). CDR3 residues: CSAAPPSGVGTGELFF. CDR3 sequence (DNA): TGCAGTGCTGCCCCTCCTAGCGGGGTGGGCACCGGGGAGCTGTTTTTT.

This chain uses TRBV12-3 or TRBV12-4 with TRBJ1-1; TRBD1 is a possible D gene (5 bases). V gave up 5 bases and J gave up 0 bases, with 10 bases separating them. The CDR3 has 14 amino acids. The CDR3 DNA sequence: TGTGCCAGCAGTCAAAAGACAGTGAACACTGAAGCTTTCTTT. The encoded protein is CASSQKTVNTEAFF.

This clonotype has a handful of counts. The chain couples TRBV20-1 to TRBJ1-5, with D uncertain. V was cut by 1 base and J by 1 base, with 20 bases left in between. The CDR3 is 18 residues long. Germline V lookup: CDR1 DFQATT, CDR2 SNEGSKA (reference sequence). The CDR3 here is CSARVMVSGIESNQPQHF. The CDR3, as DNA: TGCAGTGCTAGAGTCATGGTCTCGGGGATCGAGAGCAATCAGCCCCAGCATTTT.

There are a few counts of this clonotype. The chain recombines TRBV7-8 with TRBJ2-1; D remains unclear. Trimming removed 2 bases from V and 7 bases from J, with 24 bases in between. The CDR3 spans 18 residues. Germline lookup yields CDR1 SGHVS and CDR2 FQNEAQ. The CDR3, as DNA: TGTGCCAGCAGCTTATCTTCGCTACCCGGTTTCTTCCTTAATGAGCAGTTCTTC. Its translation: CASSLSSLPGFFLNEQFF. Combining the CDR3 with reference TRBV7-8 and TRBJ2-1 gives the whole variable domain GAGVSQSPRYKVAKRGQDVALRCDPISGHVSLFWYQQALGQGPEFLTYFQNEAQLDKSGLPSDRFFAERPEGSVSTLKIQRTQQEDSAVYLCASSLSSLPGFFLNEQFFGPGTRLTVL.

This clonotype was observed at least ten times. V and J are TRBV12-5 and TRBJ2-6; perhaps TRBD2 as D (5 bases). Germline CDR1 reads LGHNT; CDR2 reads FRNRAP. The V end was cut by 4 bases, the J end by 2 bases, with 9 bases between. The CDR3 sequence is 15 residues long. The CDR3 region has the DNA TGTGCTAGTGGTTCCGCCGGGACTGGGGCCAACGTCCTGACTTTC. Translated: CASGSAGTGANVLTF.